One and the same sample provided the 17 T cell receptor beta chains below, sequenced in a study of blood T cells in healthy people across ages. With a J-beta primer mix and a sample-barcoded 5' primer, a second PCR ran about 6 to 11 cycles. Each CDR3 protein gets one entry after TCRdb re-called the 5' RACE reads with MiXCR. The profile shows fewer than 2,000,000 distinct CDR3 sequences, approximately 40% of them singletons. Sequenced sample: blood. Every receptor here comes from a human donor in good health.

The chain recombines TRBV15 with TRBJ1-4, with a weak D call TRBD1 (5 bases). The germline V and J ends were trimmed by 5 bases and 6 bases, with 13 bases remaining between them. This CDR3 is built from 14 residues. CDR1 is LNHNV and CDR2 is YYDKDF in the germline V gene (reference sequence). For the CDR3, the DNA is TGTGCCACCAGCCCCCTCGGGGCCGATGAAAAACTGTTTTTT. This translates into CATSPLGADEKLFF.

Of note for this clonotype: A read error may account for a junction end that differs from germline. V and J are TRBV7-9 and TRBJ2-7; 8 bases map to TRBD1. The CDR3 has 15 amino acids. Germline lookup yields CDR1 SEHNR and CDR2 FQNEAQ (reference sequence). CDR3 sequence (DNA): TGTGCCGGCAGCGCACCCAGGGGGCGGAAAGACGAGCAGTACTTC. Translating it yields CAGSAPRGRKDEQYF.

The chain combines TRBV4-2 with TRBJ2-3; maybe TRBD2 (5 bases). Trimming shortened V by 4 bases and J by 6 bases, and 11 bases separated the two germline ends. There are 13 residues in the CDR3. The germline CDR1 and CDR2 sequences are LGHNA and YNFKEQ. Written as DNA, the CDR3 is TGTGCCAGCAGCCCCAAACCGGGGGATACGCAGTATTTT. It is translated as CASSPKPGDTQYF.

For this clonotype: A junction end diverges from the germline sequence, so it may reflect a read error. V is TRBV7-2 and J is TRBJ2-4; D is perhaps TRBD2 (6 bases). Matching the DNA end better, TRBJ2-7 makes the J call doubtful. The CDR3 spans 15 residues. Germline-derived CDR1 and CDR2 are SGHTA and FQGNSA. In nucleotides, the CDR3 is TGTGCCAGCGGCTTAGAGCGGGCCCGGGGCTACGAGCAGTACTTC. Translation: CASGLERARGYEQYF.

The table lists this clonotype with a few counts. Here the CDR3 reads CASSFTTRGTLDAQETQYF. As DNA, the CDR3 is TGTGCCAGCAGCTTCACTACGAGGGGGACACTAGATGCCCAAGAGACCCAGTACTTC. V is TRBV7-2 and J is TRBJ2-5, with TRBD1 as a possible D gene (6 bases). V lost 3 bases, J lost 1 base, and 24 bases lay in between. CDR1 SGHTA and CDR2 FQGNSA come from the germline V gene. The CDR3 has 19 amino acids.

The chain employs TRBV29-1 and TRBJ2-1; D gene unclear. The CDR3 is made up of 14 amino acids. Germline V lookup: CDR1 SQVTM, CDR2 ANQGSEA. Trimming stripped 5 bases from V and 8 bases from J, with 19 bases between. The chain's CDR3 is CSVLPPGQYDEQFF. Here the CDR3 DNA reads TGCAGCGTTCTCCCCCCCGGGCAATACGATGAGCAGTTCTTC.

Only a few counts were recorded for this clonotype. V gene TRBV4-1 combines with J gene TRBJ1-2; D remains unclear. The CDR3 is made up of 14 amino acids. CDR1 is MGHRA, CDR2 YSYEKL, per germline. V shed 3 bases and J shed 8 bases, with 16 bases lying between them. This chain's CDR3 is CASSQMGQFAGYTF. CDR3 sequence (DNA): TGCGCCAGCAGCCAGATGGGCCAGTTCGCAGGCTACACCTTC.

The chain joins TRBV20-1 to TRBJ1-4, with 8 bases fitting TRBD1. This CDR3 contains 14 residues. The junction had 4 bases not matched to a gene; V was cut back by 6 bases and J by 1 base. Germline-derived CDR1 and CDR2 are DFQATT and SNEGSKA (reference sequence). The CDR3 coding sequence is TGCAGTGCCCCGGACAGGGTAACTAATGAAAAACTGTTTTTT. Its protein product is CSAPDRVTNEKLFF.

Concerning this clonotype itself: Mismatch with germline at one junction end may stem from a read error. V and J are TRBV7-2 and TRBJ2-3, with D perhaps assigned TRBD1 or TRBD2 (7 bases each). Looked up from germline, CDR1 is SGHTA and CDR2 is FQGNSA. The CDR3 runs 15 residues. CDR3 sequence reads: CASSLAGDSTGTQYF. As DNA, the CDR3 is TGTGCCAGCAGCTTGGCGGGGGACAGCACAGGTACGCAGTATTTT.

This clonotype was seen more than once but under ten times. CDR3 loop: CASSVTTASYEQYF. CDR3 DNA sequence: TGTGCCAGCAGCGTAACTACCGCTTCCTACGAGCAGTACTTC. This chain links TRBV9 with TRBJ2-7; no clear D gene. Germline lookup yields CDR1 SGDLS and CDR2 YYNGEE. The CDR3 is 14 amino acids. V was shortened by 1 base and J by 1 base, with 9 bases between the two germline ends.

Here the CDR3 reads CASSHGLAGGGDTQYF. As DNA, the CDR3 is TGTGCCAGCAGCCACGGACTAGCGGGGGGTGGGGATACGCAGTATTTT. The rearrangement joins TRBV13 to TRBJ2-3; 14 bases match TRBD2. CDR3 length equals 16 residues. The V segment lost 5 bases and the J segment 6 bases; nucleotides outside the gene matches: 7. CDR1 is PRHDT and CDR2 is FYEKMQ in the germline V gene (reference sequence).

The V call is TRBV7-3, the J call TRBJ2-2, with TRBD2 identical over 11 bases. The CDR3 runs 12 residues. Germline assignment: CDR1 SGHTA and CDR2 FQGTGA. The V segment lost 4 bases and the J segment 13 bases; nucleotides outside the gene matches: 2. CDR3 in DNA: TGTGCCAGCAGCTCCGGGACTAGCGGGCTGTTTTTT. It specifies CASSSGTSGLFF.

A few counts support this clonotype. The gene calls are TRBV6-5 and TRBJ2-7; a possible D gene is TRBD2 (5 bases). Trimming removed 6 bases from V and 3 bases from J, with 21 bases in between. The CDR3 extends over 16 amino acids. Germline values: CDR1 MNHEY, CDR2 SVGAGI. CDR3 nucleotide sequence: TGTGCCAGCAGCCCTAACCCGGACGGACTGTACTACGAGCAGTACTTC. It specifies CASSPNPDGLYYEQYF.

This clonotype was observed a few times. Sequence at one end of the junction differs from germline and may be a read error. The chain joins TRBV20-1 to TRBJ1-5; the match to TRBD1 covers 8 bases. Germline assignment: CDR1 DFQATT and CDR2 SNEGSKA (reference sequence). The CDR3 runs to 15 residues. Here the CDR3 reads CGARDPRGLFQPQHF. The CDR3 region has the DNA TGCGGTGCTAGAGATCCCAGGGGGCTGTTTCAGCCCCAGCATTTT.

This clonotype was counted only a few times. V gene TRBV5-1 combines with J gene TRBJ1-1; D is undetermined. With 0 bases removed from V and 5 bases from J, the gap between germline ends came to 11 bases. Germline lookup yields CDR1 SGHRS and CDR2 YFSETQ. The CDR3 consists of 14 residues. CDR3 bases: TGCGCCAGCAGCTTGGCCGGCCGCAAGACTGAAGCTTTCTTT. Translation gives CASSLAGRKTEAFF. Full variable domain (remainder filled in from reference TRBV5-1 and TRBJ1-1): KAGVTQTPRYLIKTRGQQVTLSCSPISGHRSVSWYQQTPGQGLQFLFEYFSETQRNKGNFPGRFSGRQFSNSRSEMNVSTLELGDSALYLCASSLAGRKTEAFFGQGTRLTVV.

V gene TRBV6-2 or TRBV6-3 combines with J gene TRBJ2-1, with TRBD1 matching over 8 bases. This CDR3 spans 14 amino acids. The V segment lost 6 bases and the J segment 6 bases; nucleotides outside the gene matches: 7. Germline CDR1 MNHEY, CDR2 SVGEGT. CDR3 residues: CASSPGQGINEQFF. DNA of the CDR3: TGTGCCAGCAGCCCCGGACAGGGTATCAATGAGCAGTTCTTC.

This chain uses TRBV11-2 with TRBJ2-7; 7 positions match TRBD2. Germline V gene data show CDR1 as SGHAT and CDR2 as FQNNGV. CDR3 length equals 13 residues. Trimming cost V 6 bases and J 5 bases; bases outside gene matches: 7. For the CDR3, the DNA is TGTGCCAGCAGTGCGGGGGTGTACCACGAGCAGTACTTC. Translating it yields CASSAGVYHEQYF. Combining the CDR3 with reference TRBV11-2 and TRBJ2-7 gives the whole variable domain EAGVAQSPRYKIIEKRQSVAFWCNPISGHATLYWYQQILGQGPKLLIQFQNNGVVDDSQLPKDRFSAERLKGVDSTLKIQPAKLEDSAVYLCASSAGVYHEQYFGPGTRLTVT.